This passage covers 10 T cell receptor beta chains from one sample sequenced in a study of shared clonotypes between healthy human individuals (dated by TCRdb to about 2020). Library preparation employed the immunoSEQ multiplex PCR assay. The table was pulled from immuneACCESS by TCRdb, which kept in-frame rearrangements only. Such tables lose some clones; where checked, under half of the loss comes from unresolved V genes, and the rest has no known cause. The sample table contains 1,400,000 or so clones; only one count was recorded for approximately 98.5% of them. The top ten clonotypes cover roughly 0.35% of the sample. Sequencing was carried out using naive CD4+ T cells sorted from blood. The cell subset or site label here, explained by the study, means: CD45RA+ positively selected. The source of these receptors is a man aged 30-40 years in good health.

The CDR3 sequence is CASRPGTEDYQYF. Written as DNA, the CDR3 is TGCGCCAGCAGGCCCGGGACAGAGGACTACCAGTACTTC. The genes are TRBV5-1 and TRBJ2-5; D possibly corresponds to TRBD1 (7 bases). Deletions cut 5 bases from V and 10 bases from J, with 18 bases between. The CDR3 runs to 13 residues. The germline V gene has CDR1 SGHRS and CDR2 YFSETQ.

V and J are TRBV19 and TRBJ1-5, with D tentatively TRBD1 (6 bases). Trimming took off 6 bases at V and 7 bases at J, with 16 bases between the two ends. CDR1 is LNHDA and CDR2 is SQIVND in the germline V gene (reference sequence). The CDR3 covers 14 residues. CDR3 sequence (DNA): TGTGCCAGTAGCGACAGGCCGGGAGGCCAGCCCCAGCATTTT. This sequence encodes CASSDRPGGQPQHF.

CDR3 residues: CASSRVPAGVGEQYF. The CDR3 nucleotides read TGTGCCAGCAGCCGCGTCCCAGCGGGAGTAGGCGAGCAGTACTTC. The J gene is TRBJ2-7, the V gene TRBV7-8; 8 bases agree with TRBD2. The length of the CDR3 is 15 residues. The germline V gene has CDR1 SGHVS and CDR2 FQNEAQ. V dropped 5 bases and J dropped 6; count of bases not matched to a gene: 12. Supplemented by reference TRBV7-8 and TRBJ2-7, the full variable domain reads GAGVSQSPRYKVAKRGQDVALRCDPISGHVSLFWYQQALGQGPEFLTYFQNEAQLDKSGLPSDRFFAERPEGSVSTLKIQRTQQEDSAVYLCASSRVPAGVGEQYFGPGTRLTVT.

The CDR3 coding sequence is TGTGCCAGCAGCGTAGAGCAGGGACTCCCCGAGGACTATGGCTACACCTTC. Amino acids: CASSVEQGLPEDYGYTF. The V gene is TRBV9, the J gene TRBJ1-2, with D possibly TRBD1 on 5 matching bases. The CDR3 has 17 residues. V lost 0 bases and J lost 3, with 18 bases in between. The germline gives CDR1 SGDLS, CDR2 YYNGEE.

The count of this clone is one. V gene TRBV30 combines with J gene TRBJ2-3; 11 nucleotides align to TRBD2. The CDR3 spans 15 residues. V shed 3 bases, J shed 6 bases, and the junction held 8 bases outside the gene matches. The V gene's germline CDR1 is GTSNPN and CDR2 SVGIG (reference sequence). The CDR3 region has the DNA TGTGCCTGGAGCGGACTAGCGGGTCCCGGGGATACGCAGTATTTT. The encoded protein is CAWSGLAGPGDTQYF.

As to this clone: The sample contains more than one DNA sequence encoding this CDR3. The chain employs TRBV19 and TRBJ2-2; tentatively, D is TRBD2 (5 bases). The CDR3 has 15 amino acids. Germline loops: CDR1 LNHDA, CDR2 SQIVND (reference sequence). Trimming pared 6 bases from V and 2 bases from J, leaving 13 bases between. This chain's CDR3 is CASSLGLTNTGELFF. Here the CDR3 DNA reads TGTGCCAGTAGCCTCGGACTGACCAACACCGGGGAGCTGTTTTTT.

J is TRBJ2-4 and V is TRBV4-3, with D possibly matching TRBD1 (5 bases). Per the germline V gene, CDR1 is LGHNA and CDR2 is YSLEER. The CDR3 contains 17 residues. V gave up 2 bases and J gave up 0 bases, with 14 bases separating them. The CDR3 loop is CASSQMTVTIAKNIQYF. CDR3 nucleotides: TGCGCCAGCAGCCAAATGACAGTTACTATAGCCAAAAACATTCAGTACTTC.

V gene TRBV18 combines with J gene TRBJ2-3; 8 nucleotides align to TRBD2. The CDR3 has 15 residues. Germline V gene lookup returns CDR1 KGHSH and CDR2 LQKENI. The junction had 3 bases not matched to a gene; V was cut back by 3 bases and J by 1 base. The CDR3 region is CASSPATSGTDTQYF. The CDR3 DNA reads as TGTGCCAGCTCACCGGCGACTAGCGGCACAGATACGCAGTATTTT.

This clone showed up just once. The chain uses TRBV11-2 and TRBJ2-7; D might be TRBD1 or TRBD2, each matching 5 bases. V dropped 5 bases and J dropped 6 bases, with 14 bases sitting between them. The CDR3 covers 13 residues. Germline CDR1 reads SGHAT; CDR2 reads FQNNGV. The CDR3 region has the DNA TGTGCCAGCAGCCCGGGACGAACGGGCGAGCAGTACTTC. It yields the protein CASSPGRTGEQYF.

The chain couples TRBV27 to TRBJ2-3; 15 bases line up with TRBD2. Germline V gene data show CDR1 as MNHEY and CDR2 as SMNVEV (reference sequence). The length of the CDR3 is 18 residues. The ends lost 3 bases at V and 2 bases at J; junction bases unmatched: 6. The CDR3 loop is CASSFAGLAGGITDTQYF. The CDR3, as DNA: TGTGCCAGCAGTTTCGCGGGACTAGCGGGAGGAATCACAGATACGCAGTATTTT.